This TCR beta chain was captured by sequencing in a study of blood T cell repertoires in COVID-19. Background on the study: There were acute and convalescent COVID-19 samples, and they came from the United States, Italy and Spain. Nucleic acid was either cDNA or gDNA, and it came from T cells, B-cell-depleted T cells, or PBMCs.

In the source study's methods: Amplification of reference gene primers provided the estimated nucleated cell counts. Only in-frame clones appear in the TCRdb table, and some are missing; sequencing was by immunoSEQ multiplex PCR. The V and J calls and clone size come from that table; D and trimming were worked out from the DNA. The sample records 150,000 or so clones, roughly 90% being singletons. Germline CDR1 reads SGHTA; CDR2 reads FQGNSA. The V end lost 2 bases, the J end lost 5 bases, and 19 bases lay between the germline ends. There are 17 residues in the CDR3. Sequenced sample: PBMCs or T cells enriched from blood (not recorded which). The sequence was collected from a woman between 50 and 59 years old who had recovered from COVID-19. The chain couples TRBV7-2 to TRBJ2-1; tentatively, D is TRBD2 (6 bases). The CDR3 loop is CASSLSAAAGGNNEQFF. CDR3 bases: TGTGCCAGCAGCTTATCGGCGGCGGCCGGGGGAAACAATGAGCAGTTCTTC.